This T cell receptor beta chain was captured by sequencing in a study of blood T cell repertoires in COVID-19 (dated by TCRdb to 2018 to 2020). Looking at the study overall: Samples from collaborators originated in the United States, Italy and Spain and spanned both the acute and convalescent phases of COVID-19. A de-identified subject ID, COVID-19 status, age in years and sex were almost always included in the sample metadata. Where available, HLA class I and class II types were taken from metadata supplied by the sample provider and were not determined by assay-based typing. The repertoires were made available in a free public database intended to serve as a resource for research on the immune response to SARS-CoV-2. The dataset comprised deeply sampled blood TCRbeta repertoires from subjects exposed to, actively infected with, or recovered from COVID-19. Samples were obtained from the ongoing ImmuneRACE study (first 160 participants) and from 950 to 1,500 subjects provided by 6 global collaborators. The prospective study material was composed of cDNA or gDNA derived from T cells, B-cell-depleted T cells, or PBMCs. Here is what the overall study found, with its caveats: Clinical and demographic metadata were provided uncurated, with the amount varying by source and participant.

Of note for this clone: The target of this receptor is not known. Base qualities were left out, and no much larger clone turns up one base away.

Whole blood was collected in K2EDTA tubes by collaborating institutions according to the institutions' own protocols. For TCRbeta analysis, collaborator samples were shipped as frozen whole blood, as isolated PBMCs, or as DNA extracted from either sample type. TCRbeta CDR3 regions were amplified from genomic DNA using the immunoSEQ Assay, a bias-controlled multiplex PCR. Under the source paper's analysis protocol: The number of nucleated cells in each sample was estimated from the amplification of reference gene primers within the assay. To quantify the absolute abundance of each unique TCRbeta CDR3 rearrangement, sequence reads were collapsed and filtered. Productive Simpson clonality was computed per sample as the square root of Simpson's diversity index over productive rearrangements. TCRdb mirrors the immuneACCESS table, restricted to in-frame sequences. Some clones are absent from its copies; in checked studies, under half trace to an unresolved V gene, and the reason for the others is unknown. V and J calls and clone size are as listed in that table; D and trimming were resolved from the DNA. The sample contains some 200,000 clones, approximately 90% of them found a single time. Roughly 5.7% of the sample goes to the ten largest clones.

Including the terminal cysteine and phenylalanine, the CDR3 comprises 16 residues. Only the CDR3 DNA stays, 48 bases, in frame from base 1. The V and J genes are TRBV21-1 and TRBJ1-1. TRBV21-1 is reported as a pseudogene. Material: peripheral blood. The receptor's source is an elderly man with acute or convalescent COVID-19. The nucleotide sequence is given as TGTGCCAGCAGCAATAGGAAACACCTACTAGCCACTGAAGCTTTCTTT. This is translated as CASSNRKHLLATEAFF.